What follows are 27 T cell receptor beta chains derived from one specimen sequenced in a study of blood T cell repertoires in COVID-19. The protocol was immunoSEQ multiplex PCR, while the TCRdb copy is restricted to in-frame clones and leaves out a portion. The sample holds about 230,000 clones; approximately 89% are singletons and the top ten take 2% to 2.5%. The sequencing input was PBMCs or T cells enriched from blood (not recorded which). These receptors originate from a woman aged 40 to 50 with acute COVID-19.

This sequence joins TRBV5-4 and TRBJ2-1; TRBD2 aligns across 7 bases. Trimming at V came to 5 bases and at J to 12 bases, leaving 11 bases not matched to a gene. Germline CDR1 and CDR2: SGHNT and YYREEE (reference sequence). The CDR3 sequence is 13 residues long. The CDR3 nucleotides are TGTGCCAGCAGGCCAGGCGGTCCGGGGGGGCAGTTCTTC. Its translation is CASRPGGPGGQFF.

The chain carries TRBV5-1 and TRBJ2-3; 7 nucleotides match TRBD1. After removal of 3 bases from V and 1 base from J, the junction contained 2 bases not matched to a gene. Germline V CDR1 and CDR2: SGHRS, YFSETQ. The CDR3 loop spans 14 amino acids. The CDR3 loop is CASSSDRGTDTQYF. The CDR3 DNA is TGCGCCAGCAGCTCAGACAGGGGCACAGATACGCAGTATTTT.

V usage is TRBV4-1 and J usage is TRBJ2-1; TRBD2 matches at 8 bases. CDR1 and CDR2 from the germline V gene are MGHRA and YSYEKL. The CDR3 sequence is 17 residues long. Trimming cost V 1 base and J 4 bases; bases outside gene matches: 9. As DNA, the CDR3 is TGCGCCAGCAGCCAAGTCACGGGTAGCGGGATTTACAATGAGCAGTTCTTC. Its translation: CASSQVTGSGIYNEQFF.

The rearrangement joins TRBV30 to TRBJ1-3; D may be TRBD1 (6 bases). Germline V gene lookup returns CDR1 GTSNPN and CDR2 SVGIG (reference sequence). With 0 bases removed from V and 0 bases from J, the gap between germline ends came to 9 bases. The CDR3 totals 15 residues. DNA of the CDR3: TGTGCCTGGAGTGTAGGGGGTTTCTCTGGAAACACCATATATTTT. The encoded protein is CAWSVGGFSGNTIYF.

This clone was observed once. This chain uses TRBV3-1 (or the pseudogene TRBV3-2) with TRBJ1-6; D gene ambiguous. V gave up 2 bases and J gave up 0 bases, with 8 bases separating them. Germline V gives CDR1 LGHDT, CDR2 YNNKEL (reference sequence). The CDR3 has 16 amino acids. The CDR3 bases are TGTGCCAGCAGCCAATACATAAGCTCCTATAATTCACCCCTCCACTTT. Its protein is CASSQYISSYNSPLHF.

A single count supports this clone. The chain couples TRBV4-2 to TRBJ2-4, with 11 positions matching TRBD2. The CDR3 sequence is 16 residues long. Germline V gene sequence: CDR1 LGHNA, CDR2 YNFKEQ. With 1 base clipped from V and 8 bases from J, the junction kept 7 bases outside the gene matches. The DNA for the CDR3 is TGTGCCAGCAGCCAAGGGGTTAGCGGGGGGGCGGACATTCAGTACTTC. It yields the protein CASSQGVSGGADIQYF.

This chain's CDR3 is CASSEVRTEYTGELFF. DNA for the CDR3: TGTGCCAGCAGTGAAGTTCGGACAGAGTACACCGGGGAGCTGTTTTTT. The chain couples TRBV2 to TRBJ2-2; perhaps TRBD1 as D (6 bases). Germline CDR1 reads SNHLY; CDR2 reads FYNNEI. The CDR3 is 16 amino acids. V was shortened by 1 base and J by 3 bases, with 12 bases between the two germline ends. Together with reference TRBV2 and TRBJ2-2, the CDR3 gives the full variable domain: EPEVTQTPSHQVTQMGQEVILRCVPISNHLYFYWYRQILGQKVEFLVSFYNNEISEKSEIFDDQFSVERPDGSNFTLKIRSTKLEDSAMYFCASSEVRTEYTGELFFGEGSRLTVL.

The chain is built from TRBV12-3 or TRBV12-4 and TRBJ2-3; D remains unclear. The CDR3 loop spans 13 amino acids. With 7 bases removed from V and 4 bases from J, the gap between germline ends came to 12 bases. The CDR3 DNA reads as TGTGCCAGCATGTTTCCGCCGGCAGATACGCAGTATTTT. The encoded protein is CASMFPPADTQYF.

This chain's CDR3 is CASSPSQVYGYTF. The CDR3 coding sequence is TGTGCCAGCAGCCCATCGCAGGTTTATGGCTACACCTTC. The V call is TRBV7-2, the J call TRBJ1-2; D unclear. Trimming removed 5 bases from V and 5 bases from J, with 12 bases in between. Germline CDR1 reads SGHTA; CDR2 reads FQGNSA. The CDR3 has 13 amino acids.

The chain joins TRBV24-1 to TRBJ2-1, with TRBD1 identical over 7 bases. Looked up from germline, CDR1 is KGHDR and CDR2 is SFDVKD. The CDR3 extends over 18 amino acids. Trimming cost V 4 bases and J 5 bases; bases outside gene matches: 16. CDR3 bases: TGTGCCACCAGTGACCCTTATAGGGACAGCTTGGGGGACAATGAGCAGTTCTTC. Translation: CATSDPYRDSLGDNEQFF.

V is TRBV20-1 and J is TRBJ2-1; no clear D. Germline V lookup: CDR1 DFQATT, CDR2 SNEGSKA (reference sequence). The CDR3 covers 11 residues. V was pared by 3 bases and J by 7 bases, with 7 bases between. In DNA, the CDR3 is TGCAGTGCTAGCGAGTCAAATGAGCAGTTCTTC. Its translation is CSASESNEQFF.

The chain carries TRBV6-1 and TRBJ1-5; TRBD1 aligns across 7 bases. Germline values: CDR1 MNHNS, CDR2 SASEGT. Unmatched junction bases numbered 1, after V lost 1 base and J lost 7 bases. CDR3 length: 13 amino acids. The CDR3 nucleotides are TGTGCCAGCAGTGAAGGGACAGGACAGCCCCAGCATTTT. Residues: CASSEGTGQPQHF.

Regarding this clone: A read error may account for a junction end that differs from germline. CDR3: CGTGDYGYTF. The CDR3 DNA follows: TGCGGAACAGGGGACTATGGCTACACCTTC. The rearrangement uses TRBV30 and TRBJ1-2, with 7 bases lining up with TRBD1. CDR3 length equals 10 residues. In germline, CDR1 is GTSNPN, CDR2 SVGIG (reference sequence).

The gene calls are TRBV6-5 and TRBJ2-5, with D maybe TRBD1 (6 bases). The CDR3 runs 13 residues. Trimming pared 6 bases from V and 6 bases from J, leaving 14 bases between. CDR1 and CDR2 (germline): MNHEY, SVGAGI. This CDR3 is CASSTTQGKTQYF. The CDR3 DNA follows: TGTGCCAGCAGCACCACACAGGGAAAGACCCAGTACTTC.

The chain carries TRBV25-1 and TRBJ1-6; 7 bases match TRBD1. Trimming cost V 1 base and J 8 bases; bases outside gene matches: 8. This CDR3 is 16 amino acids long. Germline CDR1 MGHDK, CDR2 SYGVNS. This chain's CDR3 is CASSESRDSPYSPLHF. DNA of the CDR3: TGTGCCAGCAGTGAATCCCGGGACAGCCCGTATTCACCCCTCCACTTT.

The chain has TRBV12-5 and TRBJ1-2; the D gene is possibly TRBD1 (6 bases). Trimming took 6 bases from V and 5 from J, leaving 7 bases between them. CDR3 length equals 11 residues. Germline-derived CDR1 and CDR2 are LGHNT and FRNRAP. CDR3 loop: CASGQGYGYTF. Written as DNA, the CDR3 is TGTGCTAGTGGGCAGGGGTATGGCTACACCTTC.

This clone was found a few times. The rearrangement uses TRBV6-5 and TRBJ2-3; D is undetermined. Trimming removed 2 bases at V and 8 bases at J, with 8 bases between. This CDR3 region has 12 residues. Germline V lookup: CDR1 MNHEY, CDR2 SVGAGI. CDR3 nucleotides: TGTGCCAGCAGTTACGGGCAAGGTACGCAGTATTTT. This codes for CASSYGQGTQYF.

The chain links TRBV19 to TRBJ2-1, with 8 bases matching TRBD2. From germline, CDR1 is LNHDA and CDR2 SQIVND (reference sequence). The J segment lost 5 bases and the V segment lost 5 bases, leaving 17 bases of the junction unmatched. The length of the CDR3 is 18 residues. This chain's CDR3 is CASSAFFTGVAGNNEQFF. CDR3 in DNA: TGTGCCAGTAGTGCTTTCTTCACGGGGGTAGCGGGGAACAATGAGCAGTTCTTC. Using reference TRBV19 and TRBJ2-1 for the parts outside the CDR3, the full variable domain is DGGITQSPKYLFRKEGQNVTLSCEQNLNHDAMYWYRQDPGQGLRLIYYSQIVNDFQKGDIAEGYSVSREKKESFPLTVTSAQKNPTAFYLCASSAFFTGVAGNNEQFFGPGTRLTVL.

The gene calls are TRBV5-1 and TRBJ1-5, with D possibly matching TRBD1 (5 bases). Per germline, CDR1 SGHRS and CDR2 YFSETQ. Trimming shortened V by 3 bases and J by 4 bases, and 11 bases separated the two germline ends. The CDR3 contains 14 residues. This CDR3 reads CASSSGDANQPQHF. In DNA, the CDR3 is TGCGCCAGCAGCTCGGGGGACGCAAATCAGCCCCAGCATTTT.

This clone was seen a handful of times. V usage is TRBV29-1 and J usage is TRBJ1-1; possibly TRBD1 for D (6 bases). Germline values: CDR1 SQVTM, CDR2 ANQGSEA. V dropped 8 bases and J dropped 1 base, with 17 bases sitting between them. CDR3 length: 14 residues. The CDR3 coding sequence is TGCAGCTCTCGCTACAGGGACCCGAACACTGAAGCTTTCTTT. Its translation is CSSRYRDPNTEAFF.

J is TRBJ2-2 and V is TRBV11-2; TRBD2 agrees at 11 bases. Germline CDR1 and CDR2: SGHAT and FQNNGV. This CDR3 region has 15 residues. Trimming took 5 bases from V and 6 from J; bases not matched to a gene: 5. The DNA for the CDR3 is TGTGCCAGCAGCCTCGGACTAGCGGGTGCCGGGGAGCTGTTTTTT. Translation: CASSLGLAGAGELFF.

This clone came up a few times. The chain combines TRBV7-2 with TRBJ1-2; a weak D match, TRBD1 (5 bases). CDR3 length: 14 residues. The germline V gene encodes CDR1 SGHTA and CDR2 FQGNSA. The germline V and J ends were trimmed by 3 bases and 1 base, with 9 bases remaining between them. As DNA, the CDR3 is TGTGCCAGCAGCTTGACAGAGGTTAACTATGGCTACACCTTC. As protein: CASSLTEVNYGYTF.

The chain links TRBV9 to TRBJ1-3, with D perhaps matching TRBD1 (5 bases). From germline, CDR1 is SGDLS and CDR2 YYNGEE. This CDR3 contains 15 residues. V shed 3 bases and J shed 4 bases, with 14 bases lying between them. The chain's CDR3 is CASSDQTVPGNTIYF. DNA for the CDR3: TGTGCCAGCAGCGATCAGACAGTGCCAGGAAACACCATATATTTT.

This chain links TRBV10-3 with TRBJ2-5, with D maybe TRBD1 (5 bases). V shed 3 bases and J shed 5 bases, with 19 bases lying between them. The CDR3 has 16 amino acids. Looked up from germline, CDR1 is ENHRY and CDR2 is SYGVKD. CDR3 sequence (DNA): TGTGCCATCAGTGAACCCACAGGTCAGAAGTGGGAGACCCAGTACTTC. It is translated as CAISEPTGQKWETQYF.

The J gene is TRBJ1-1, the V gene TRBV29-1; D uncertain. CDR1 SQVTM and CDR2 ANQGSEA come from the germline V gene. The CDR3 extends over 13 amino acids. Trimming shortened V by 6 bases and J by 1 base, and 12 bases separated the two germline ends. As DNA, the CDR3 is TGCAGCGTCCTCCCCCGCAGGAACACTGAAGCTTTCTTT. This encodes CSVLPRRNTEAFF.

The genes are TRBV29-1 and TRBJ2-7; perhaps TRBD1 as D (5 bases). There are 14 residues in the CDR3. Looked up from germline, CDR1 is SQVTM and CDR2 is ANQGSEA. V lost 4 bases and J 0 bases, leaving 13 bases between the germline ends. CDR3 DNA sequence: TGCAGCGTTGGGCCTCGACAGAGCTCCTACGAGCAGTACTTC. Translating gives CSVGPRQSSYEQYF.

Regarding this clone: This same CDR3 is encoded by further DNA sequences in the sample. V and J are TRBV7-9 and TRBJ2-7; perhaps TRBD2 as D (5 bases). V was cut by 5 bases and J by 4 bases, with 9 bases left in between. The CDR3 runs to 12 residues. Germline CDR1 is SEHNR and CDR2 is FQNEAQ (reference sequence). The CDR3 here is CASSPTSYEQYF. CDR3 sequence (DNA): TGTGCCAGCAGCCCAACTAGTTACGAGCAGTACTTC.